This TCR beta chain stems from a study of T-cell reconstitution after alpha-beta-depleted transplantation in children. Preparing the TCRbeta library involved the use of unique molecular identifiers. Via MiXCR, TCRdb re-called the PCR reads, giving one row per CDR3 protein. The sample has 200,000 to 250,000 distinct CDR3 sequences; about 12% are singletons. This CDR3 has 15 residues. Germline CDR1 is SGHDT and CDR2 is YYEEEE. The V gene lost 3 bases and the J gene lost 9 bases, with 16 bases spanning the gap. This clonotype appeared many times. V usage is TRBV5-6 and J usage is TRBJ1-6, with a tentative D call TRBD1 (5 bases). The TCR sequence derives from a human donor who donated a stem cell graft to a child with acute lymphoblastic leukemia. The sequences come from PBMCs from the stem cell graft donor, collected from the stem cell graft. In DNA, the CDR3 is TGTGCCAGCAGCTGGGCGGGACGTCTCGCTTCACCCCTCCACTTT. This translates into CASSWAGRLASPLHF.